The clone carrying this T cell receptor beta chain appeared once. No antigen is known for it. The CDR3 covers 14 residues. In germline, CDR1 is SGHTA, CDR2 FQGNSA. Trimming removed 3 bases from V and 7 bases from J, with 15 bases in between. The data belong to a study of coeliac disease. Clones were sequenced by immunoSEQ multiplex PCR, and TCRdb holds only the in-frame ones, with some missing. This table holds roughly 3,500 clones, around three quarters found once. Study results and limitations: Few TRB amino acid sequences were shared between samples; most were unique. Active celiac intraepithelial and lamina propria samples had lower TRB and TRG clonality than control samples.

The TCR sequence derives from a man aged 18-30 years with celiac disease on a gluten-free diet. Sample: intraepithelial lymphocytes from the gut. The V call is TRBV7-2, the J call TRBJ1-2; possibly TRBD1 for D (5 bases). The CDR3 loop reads CASSFYILGAGYTF. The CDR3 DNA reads TGTGCCAGCAGCTTTTACATCCTTGGGGCTGGCTACACCTTC.